This T cell receptor beta chain was retrieved from a study of blood T cell repertoires in COVID-19 (TCRdb year 2020). General notes on the study: The collaborator samples originated in the United States, Italy and Spain and spanned the acute and convalescent phases of COVID-19. The material from the prospective study consisted of cDNA or gDNA derived from T cells, B-cell-depleted T cells, or PBMCs. Subjects who had been exposed to COVID-19, were actively infected with it, or had recovered from it provided the deeply sampled blood TCRbeta repertoires that made up the dataset. A freely available public database, intended as a resource for researchers studying the immune response to SARS-CoV-2, is where the repertoires were released. Samples came from the ongoing ImmuneRACE study (first 160 participants) plus 1,254 subjects from 6 global collaborators. Nearly every sample came with metadata listing a de-identified subject ID, COVID-19 status, age in years and sex. HLA class I and class II types, where available, came from metadata supplied by the sample provider rather than from assay-based typing.

One collaborating source in Seattle enrolled patients during active infection and followed them longitudinally through the course of disease. The collaborating institutions used their own protocols to collect whole blood in K2EDTA tubes. For TCRbeta analysis, collaborators shipped samples in one of three forms: frozen whole blood, isolated PBMCs, or DNA extracted from either of those sample types. Paper-wide results and their limitations: The amount of clinical and demographic metadata varied by source and participant and was provided uncurated.

TCRbeta CDR3 regions were amplified from genomic DNA using the immunoSEQ Assay, a bias-controlled multiplex PCR. As for how the authors treated the data: The number of nucleated cells in each sample was estimated from the amplification of reference gene primers within the assay. To quantify the absolute abundance of each unique TCRbeta CDR3 rearrangement, sequence reads were collapsed and filtered. For each sample, productive Simpson clonality was calculated as the square root of Simpson's diversity index over productive rearrangements. The clones in this table, taken by TCRdb from immuneACCESS, are in-frame only. Not every clone is retained; where verified, under half of the shortfall comes from an unresolved V gene, and the cause of the rest is unknown. That table gives V, J and clone size, and the DNA gave D and trimming. The sample records about 440,000 clones, approximately 88% of which are singletons. Roughly 12% of the sample goes to the ten largest clones.

CDR1 and CDR2 are read off the germline V gene as SGDLS and YYNGEE. At the junction V is shortened by 0 bases and J by 6 bases, with 11 bases in between. The cysteine opens and the phenylalanine closes a CDR3 of 14 amino acids. The DNA shown is the 42-base CDR3, in frame from base 1. Of note for this clone: Its antigen is still unknown. Per-nucleotide qualities are absent, and no much larger clonotype sits a single base away.

Recombination linked TRBV9 to TRBJ2-3, with TRBD1 tentatively as D gene (6 bases match). Sequencing was performed on peripheral blood. The TCR comes from a woman aged 45-65 years with COVID-19, enrolled during active disease. The CDR3 is CASSVGDMPDTQYF. The nucleotide sequence is TGTGCCAGCAGCGTAGGGGACATGCCGGATACGCAGTATTTT.